This TCR beta chain is drawn from a study of blood T cell repertoires in COVID-19. Across the study: Acute and convalescent COVID-19 specimens originated in the United States, Italy and Spain.

The J segment lost 4 bases and the V segment lost 6 bases, leaving 12 bases of the junction unmatched. This CDR3 has 16 residues. The germline gives CDR1 SNHLY, CDR2 FYNNEI. TCRdb's table, derived via immunoSEQ multiplex PCR, lists solely in-frame clones and lacks some. The sample comprises around 190,000 clones, around 76% of which are singletons, and 17% rests with the top ten. This clone is a singleton in its sample. The TCR comes from a woman between 45 and 60 years old with acute COVID-19. This rearrangement joins TRBV2 to TRBJ2-4, with 7 nucleotides matching TRBD2. The sequencing sample was made of PBMCs or T cells enriched from blood (not recorded which). This CDR3 reads CASRSGGTQGKNIQYF. CDR3 DNA sequence: TGTGCCAGCAGGTCGGGGGGTACACAAGGAAAAAACATTCAGTACTTC.